A selection of T cell receptor beta chains follows, all from one sample in a study of T cell changes during pregnancy in multiple sclerosis. Here immunoSEQ multiplex PCR was the method, and the copy in TCRdb shows in-frame clones only, minus some. Of approximately 40,000 clones listed, about 90% are singletons. The source was CD4+ T cells from peripheral blood mononuclear cells, collected in the third trimester of pregnancy. These receptors all come from a female donor with multiple sclerosis, enrolled in a pregnancy study. CDR3s include the opening cysteine and the closing phenylalanine or tryptophan. D genes are given only for firm matches. Where a row states a size, it is once, few, many or the class of an expanded clone; other rows omit it.

. | TRBJ1-2 | TRBD1 | 14 | TRBV6-5 | TGTGCCAGCAGTGAACAGGGGGGGACCTATGGCTACACCTTC | CASSEQGGTYGYTF
. | TRBJ1-2 | . | 13 | TRBV5-1 | TGCGCCAGCAGCTTTCCAGGGAACTATGGCTACACCTTC | CASSFPGNYGYTF
. | TRBJ2-7 | TRBD2 | 16 | TRBV7-2 | TGTGCCAGCAGCCCCGGAGGAGCGGGAGGGCCCTACGAGCAGTACTTC | CASSPGGAGGPYEQYF
. | TRBJ2-5 | TRBD1 | 14 | TRBV19 | TGTGCCAGTAGTAACAGGGGAGAAGGAGAGACCCAGTACTTC | CASSNRGEGETQYF
. | TRBJ2-2 | TRBD2 | 18 | TRBV7-2 | TGTGCCAGCAGCTTAGATCTAGCGGGAGGGCCGGGCACCGGGGAGCTGTTTTTT | CASSLDLAGGPGTGELFF
. | TRBJ2-4 | . | 15 | TRBV11-2 | TGTGCCAGCAGCTTGGACAGCCTAGCCAAAAACATTCAGTACTTC | CASSLDSLAKNIQYF
. | TRBJ2-7 | . | 16 | TRBV5-1 | TGCGCCAGCAGCTTGGCTCATAGCGGAGGGCTAGACGAGCAGTACTTC | CASSLAHSGGLDEQYF
. | TRBJ1-5 | . | 13 | TRBV6-1 | TGTGCCAGCACCTCGGGACATAATCAGCCCCAGCATTTT | CASTSGHNQPQHF
. | TRBJ2-5 | TRBD2 | 16 | TRBV5-1 | TGCGCCAGCAGCCCTACCCCTAGCGGGCAAGGGGGGACCCAGTACTTC | CASSPTPSGQGGTQYF
. | TRBJ2-1 | . | 13 | TRBV11-3 | TGTGCCAGCAGCTTAGGAGGCTACAATGAGCAGTTCTTC | CASSLGGYNEQFF
. | TRBJ1-5 | TRBD1 | 15 | TRBV2 | TGTGCCAGCAGTTGGGACAGGGGAGCAGACCAGCCCCAGCATTTT | CASSWDRGADQPQHF
. | TRBJ1-3 | TRBD1 | 16 | TRBV5-4 | TGTGCCAGCAGCCCGGGACAGAGAAGCTCTGGAAACACCATATATTTT | CASSPGQRSSGNTIYF
. | TRBJ2-4 | TRBD2 | 16 | TRBV4-1 | TGCGCCAGCAGCGGACTAGGGTTTCTAGCCAAAAACATTCAGTACTTC | CASSGLGFLAKNIQYF
few | TRBJ1-4 | TRBD1 | 15 | TRBV7-9 | TGTGCCAGCAGCTTTCAAGAGGGACAGGGTGAAAAACTGTTTTTT | CASSFQEGQGEKLFF
. | TRBJ2-1 | TRBD2 | 16 | TRBV5-4 | TGTGCCAGCAGCGCACCCGGGACTAGCGGGAGGGGTGAGCAGTTCTTC | CASSAPGTSGRGEQFF
. | TRBJ1-2 | . | 13 | TRBV10-3 | TGTGCCATCAGTGAGGATTGGGGGGATGGCTACACCTTC | CAISEDWGDGYTF
. | TRBJ2-1 | . | 14 | TRBV14 | TGTGCCAGCAGCCCGGCTAGCGTCTGGAATGAGCAGTTCTTC | CASSPASVWNEQFF
. | TRBJ2-2 | TRBD2 | 19 | TRBV9 | TGTGCCAGCAGCGTAGGCCTGGGTGGTAGCGGGATGTACACCGGGGAGCTGTTTTTT | CASSVGLGGSGMYTGELFF
. | TRBJ2-3 | . | 15 | TRBV5-1 | TGCGCCAGCAGCTTTATTAGCGGATACACAGATACGCAGTATTTT | CASSFISGYTDTQYF
. | TRBJ2-6 | . | 14 | TRBV10-3 | TGTGCCATCAGTGGGTACACTGGGGCCAACGTCCTGACTTTC | CAISGYTGANVLTF
. | TRBJ2-7 | . | 13 | TRBV9 | TGTGCCAGCAGCGTAGGACAGACCTACGAGCAGTACTTC | CASSVGQTYEQYF
. | TRBJ1-4 | . | 15 | TRBV5-8 | TGTGCCAGCAGCTTGTTCGCAGGGGTTAATGAAAAACTGTTTTTT | CASSLFAGVNEKLFF
. | TRBJ2-1 | . | 9 | TRBV3-1/TRBV3-2 | TGTGCCAGTAAAAATGAGCAGTTCTTC | CASKNEQFF
medium-sized | TRBJ2-2 | . | 15 | TRBV9 | TGTGCCAGCAGCTCTAGGGACTTGGGGGGCGGGGAGCTGTTTTTT | CASSSRDLGGGELFF
once | TRBJ2-7 | . | 16 | TRBV27 | TGTGCCAGCAGTTTAACCGGCAGGGGAAGCTCCTACGAGCAGTACTTC | CASSLTGRGSSYEQYF